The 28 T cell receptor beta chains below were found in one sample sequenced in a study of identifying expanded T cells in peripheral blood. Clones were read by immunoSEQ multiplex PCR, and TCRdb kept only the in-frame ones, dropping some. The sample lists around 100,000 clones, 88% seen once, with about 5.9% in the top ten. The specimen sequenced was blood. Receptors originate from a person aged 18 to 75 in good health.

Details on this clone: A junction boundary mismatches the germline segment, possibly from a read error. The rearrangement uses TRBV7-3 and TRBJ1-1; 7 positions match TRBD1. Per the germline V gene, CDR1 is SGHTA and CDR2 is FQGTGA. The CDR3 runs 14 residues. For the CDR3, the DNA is TGTGTCAGCAGCTTAAGAGGGGGCAACACTGAAGCTTTCTTT. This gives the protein CVSSLRGGNTEAFF.

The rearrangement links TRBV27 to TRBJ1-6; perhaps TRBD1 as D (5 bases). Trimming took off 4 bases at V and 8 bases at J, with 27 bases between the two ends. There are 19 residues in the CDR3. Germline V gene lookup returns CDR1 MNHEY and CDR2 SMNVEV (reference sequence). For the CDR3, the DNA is TGTGCCAGCAGTTCCCTCACCGGACACCGCAGTGAGGATGATTCACCCCTCCACTTT. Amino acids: CASSSLTGHRSEDDSPLHF.

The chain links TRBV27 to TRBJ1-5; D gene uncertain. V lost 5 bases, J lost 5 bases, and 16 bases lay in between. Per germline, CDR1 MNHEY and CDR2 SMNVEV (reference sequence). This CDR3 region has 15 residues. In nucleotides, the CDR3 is TGTGCCAGCAGTCCACCACCCGGGTTATATCAGCCCCAGCATTTT. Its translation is CASSPPPGLYQPQHF.

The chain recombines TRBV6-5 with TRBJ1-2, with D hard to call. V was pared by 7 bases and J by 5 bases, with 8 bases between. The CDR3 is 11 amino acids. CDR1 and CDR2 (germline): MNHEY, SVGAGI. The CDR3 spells CASTDTYGYTF. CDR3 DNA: TGTGCCAGCACAGATACTTATGGCTACACCTTC.

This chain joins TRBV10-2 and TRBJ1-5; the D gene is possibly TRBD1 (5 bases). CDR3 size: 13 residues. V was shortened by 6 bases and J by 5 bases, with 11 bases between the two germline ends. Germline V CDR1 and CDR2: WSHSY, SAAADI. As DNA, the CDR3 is TGCGCCAGCAGCGGGACGGATTATCAGCCCCAGCATTTT. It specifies CASSGTDYQPQHF.

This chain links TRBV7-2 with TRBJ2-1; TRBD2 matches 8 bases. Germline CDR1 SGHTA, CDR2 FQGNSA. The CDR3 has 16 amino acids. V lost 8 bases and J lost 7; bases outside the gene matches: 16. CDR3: CASGHGGDQGKNEQFF. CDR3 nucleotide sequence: TGTGCCAGCGGGCACGGGGGGGATCAGGGTAAGAATGAGCAGTTCTTC.

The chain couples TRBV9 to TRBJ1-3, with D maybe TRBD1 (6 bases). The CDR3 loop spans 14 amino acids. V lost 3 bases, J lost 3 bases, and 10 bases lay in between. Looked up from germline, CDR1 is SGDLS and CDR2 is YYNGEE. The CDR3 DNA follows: TGTGCCAGCAGCGATGGGGGCGGTGGAAACACCATATATTTT. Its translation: CASSDGGGGNTIYF.

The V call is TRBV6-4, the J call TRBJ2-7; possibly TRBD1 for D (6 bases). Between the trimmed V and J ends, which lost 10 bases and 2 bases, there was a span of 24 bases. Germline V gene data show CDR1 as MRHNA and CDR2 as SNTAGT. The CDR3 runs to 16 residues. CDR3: CANPASRQVPTYEQYF. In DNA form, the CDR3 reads TGTGCCAACCCCGCGAGTCGACAGGTGCCGACCTACGAGCAGTACTTC.

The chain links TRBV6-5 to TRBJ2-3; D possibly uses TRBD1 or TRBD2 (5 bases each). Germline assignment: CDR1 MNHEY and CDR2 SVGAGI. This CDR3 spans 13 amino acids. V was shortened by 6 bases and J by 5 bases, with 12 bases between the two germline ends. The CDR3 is CASRWGMEDTQYF. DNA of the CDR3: TGTGCCAGCAGATGGGGGATGGAAGATACGCAGTATTTT.

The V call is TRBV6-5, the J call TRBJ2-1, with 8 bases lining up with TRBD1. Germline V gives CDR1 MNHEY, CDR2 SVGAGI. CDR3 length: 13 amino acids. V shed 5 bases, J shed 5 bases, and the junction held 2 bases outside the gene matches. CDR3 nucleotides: TGTGCCAGCAGTGGACAGGGCAACAATGAGCAGTTCTTC. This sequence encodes CASSGQGNNEQFF.

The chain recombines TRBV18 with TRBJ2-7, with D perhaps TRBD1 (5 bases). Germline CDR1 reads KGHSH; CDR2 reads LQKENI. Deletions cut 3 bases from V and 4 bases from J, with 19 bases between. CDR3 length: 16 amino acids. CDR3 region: CASSPQIGVSEYEQYF. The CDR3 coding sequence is TGTGCCAGCTCACCCCAGATAGGGGTATCTGAGTACGAGCAGTACTTC.

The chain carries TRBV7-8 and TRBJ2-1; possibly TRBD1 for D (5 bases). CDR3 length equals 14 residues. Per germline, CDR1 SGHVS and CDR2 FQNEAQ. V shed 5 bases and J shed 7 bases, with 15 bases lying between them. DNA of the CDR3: TGTGCCAGCAGCCCAGACAGAACCTTAAATGAGCAGTTCTTC. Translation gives CASSPDRTLNEQFF.

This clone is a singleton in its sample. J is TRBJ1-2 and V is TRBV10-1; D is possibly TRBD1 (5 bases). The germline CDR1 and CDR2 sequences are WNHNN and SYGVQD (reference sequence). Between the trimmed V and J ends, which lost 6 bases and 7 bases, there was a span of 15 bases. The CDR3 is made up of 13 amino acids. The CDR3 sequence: CASSPTVLSGYTF. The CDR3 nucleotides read TGCGCCAGCAGCCCGACAGTCTTGAGTGGCTACACCTTC.

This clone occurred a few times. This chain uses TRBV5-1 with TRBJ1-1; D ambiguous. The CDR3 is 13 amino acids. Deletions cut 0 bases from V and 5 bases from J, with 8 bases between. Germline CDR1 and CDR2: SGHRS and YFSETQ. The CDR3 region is CASSLETITEAFF. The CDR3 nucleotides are TGCGCCAGCAGCTTGGAAACTATTACTGAAGCTTTCTTT.

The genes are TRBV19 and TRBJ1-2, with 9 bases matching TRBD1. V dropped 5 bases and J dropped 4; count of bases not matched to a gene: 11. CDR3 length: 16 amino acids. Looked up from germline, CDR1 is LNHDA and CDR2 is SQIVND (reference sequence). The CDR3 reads CASSPPGTGSLYGYTF. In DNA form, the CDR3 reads TGTGCCAGTAGTCCACCCGGGACAGGGAGTCTCTATGGCTACACCTTC.

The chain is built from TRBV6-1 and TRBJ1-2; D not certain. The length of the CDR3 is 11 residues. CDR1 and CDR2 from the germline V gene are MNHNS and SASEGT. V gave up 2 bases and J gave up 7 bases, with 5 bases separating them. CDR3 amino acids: CASSERAGYTF. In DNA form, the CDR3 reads TGTGCCAGCAGTGAAAGGGCTGGCTACACCTTC.

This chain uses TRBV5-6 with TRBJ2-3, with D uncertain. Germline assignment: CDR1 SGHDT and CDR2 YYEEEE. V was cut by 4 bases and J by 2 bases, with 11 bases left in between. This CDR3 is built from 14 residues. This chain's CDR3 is CASSLTKSTDTQYF. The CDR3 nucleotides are TGTGCCAGCAGCCTGACGAAATCCACAGATACGCAGTATTTT.

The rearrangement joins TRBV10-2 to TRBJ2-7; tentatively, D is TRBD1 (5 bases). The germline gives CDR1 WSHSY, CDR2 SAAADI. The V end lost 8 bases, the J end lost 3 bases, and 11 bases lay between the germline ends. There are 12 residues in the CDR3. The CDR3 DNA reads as TGCGCCAGCGGGAAACAGGTCTACGAGCAGTACTTC. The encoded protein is CASGKQVYEQYF.

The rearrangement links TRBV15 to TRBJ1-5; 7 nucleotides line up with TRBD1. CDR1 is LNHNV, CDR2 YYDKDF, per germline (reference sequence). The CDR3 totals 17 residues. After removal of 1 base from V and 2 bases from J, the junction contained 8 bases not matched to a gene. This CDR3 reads CATSRGTGEMGNQPQHF. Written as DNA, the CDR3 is TGTGCCACCAGCAGAGGTACAGGGGAGATGGGCAATCAGCCCCAGCATTTT.

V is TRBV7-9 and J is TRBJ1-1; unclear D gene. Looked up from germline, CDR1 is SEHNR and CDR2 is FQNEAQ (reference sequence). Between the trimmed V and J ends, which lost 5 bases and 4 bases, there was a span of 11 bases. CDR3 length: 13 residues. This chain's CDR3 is CASSPSEGTEAFF. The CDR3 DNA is TGTGCCAGCAGCCCTTCGGAGGGCACTGAAGCTTTCTTT.

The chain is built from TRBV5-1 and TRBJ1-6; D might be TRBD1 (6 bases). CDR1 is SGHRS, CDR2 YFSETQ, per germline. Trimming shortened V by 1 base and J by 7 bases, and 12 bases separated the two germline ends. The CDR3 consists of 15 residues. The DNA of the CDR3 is TGCGCCAGCAGCTTGCAAGGGGGAGGCAATTCACCCCTCCACTTT. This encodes CASSLQGGGNSPLHF.

DNA of the CDR3: TGTGCCAGCAGCTTATTCTTGGGAGAGCAGTACTTC. Its translation is CASSLFLGEQYF. This chain links TRBV7-9 with TRBJ2-7; D is unresolved. CDR1 is SEHNR, CDR2 FQNEAQ, per germline (reference sequence). There are 12 residues in the CDR3. V lost 2 bases, J lost 7 bases, and 9 bases lay in between.

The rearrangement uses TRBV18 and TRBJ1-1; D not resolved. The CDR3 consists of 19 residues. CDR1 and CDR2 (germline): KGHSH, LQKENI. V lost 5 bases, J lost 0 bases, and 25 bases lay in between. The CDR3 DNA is TGTGCCAGCTCATCCACGGTGCCGAGACCAACAGCTATGAACACTGAAGCTTTCTTT. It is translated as CASSSTVPRPTAMNTEAFF.

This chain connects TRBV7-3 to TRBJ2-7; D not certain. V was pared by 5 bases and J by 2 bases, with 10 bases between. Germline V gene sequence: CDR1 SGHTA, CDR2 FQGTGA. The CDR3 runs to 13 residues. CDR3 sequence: CASSPSPTYEQYF. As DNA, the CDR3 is TGTGCCAGCAGCCCCAGCCCAACCTACGAGCAGTACTTC. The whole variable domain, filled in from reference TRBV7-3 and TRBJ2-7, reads GAGVSQTPSNKVTEKGKYVELRCDPISGHTALYWYRQSLGQGPEFLIYFQGTGAADDSGLPNDRFFAVRPEGSVSTLKIQRTERGDSAVYLCASSPSPTYEQYFGPGTRLTVT.

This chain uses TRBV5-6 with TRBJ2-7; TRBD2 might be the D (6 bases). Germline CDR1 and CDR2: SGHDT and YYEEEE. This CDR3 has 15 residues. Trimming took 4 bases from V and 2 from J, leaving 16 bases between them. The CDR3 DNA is TGTGCCAGCAGCCCCCGGGGGACGTATACCTACGAGCAGTACTTC. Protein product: CASSPRGTYTYEQYF.

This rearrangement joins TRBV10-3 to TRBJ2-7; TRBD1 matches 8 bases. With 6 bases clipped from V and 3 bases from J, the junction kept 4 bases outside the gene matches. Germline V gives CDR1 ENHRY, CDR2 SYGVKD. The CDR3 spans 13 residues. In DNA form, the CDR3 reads TGTGCCATCAGCCGCAGGGGGCTCTACGAGCAGTACTTC. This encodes CAISRRGLYEQYF.

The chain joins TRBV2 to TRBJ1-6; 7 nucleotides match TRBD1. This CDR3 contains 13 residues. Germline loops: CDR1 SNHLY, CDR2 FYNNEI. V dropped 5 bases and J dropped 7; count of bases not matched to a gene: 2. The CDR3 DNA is TGTGCCAGCAGTTACAGGGGCAATTCACCCCTCCACTTT. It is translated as CASSYRGNSPLHF. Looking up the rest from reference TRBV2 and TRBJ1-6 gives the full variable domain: EPEVTQTPSHQVTQMGQEVILRCVPISNHLYFYWYRQILGQKVEFLVSFYNNEISEKSEIFDDQFSVERPDGSNFTLKIRSTKLEDSAMYFCASSYRGNSPLHFGNGTRLTVT.

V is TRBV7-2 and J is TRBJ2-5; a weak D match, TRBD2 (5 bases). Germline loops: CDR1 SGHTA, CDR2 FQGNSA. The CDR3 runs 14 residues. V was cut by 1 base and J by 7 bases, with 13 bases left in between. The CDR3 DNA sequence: TGTGCCAGCAGCTTAGTCGCGGGCGAGGGGACCCAGTACTTC. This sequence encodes CASSLVAGEGTQYF.